These T cell receptor beta chains were read from a single sample in a study of blood T cell repertoires in COVID-19. Repertoires were generated with immunoSEQ multiplex PCR, while TCRdb's copy carries only in-frame clones and drops some. This sample has under 95,000 clones, with 65% to 85% found just once. The specimen was peripheral blood. These TCRs come from a woman older than 75 with active or convalescent COVID-19. CDR3s include the opening cysteine and the closing phenylalanine or tryptophan. A D gene is named only where the DNA matches it firmly. Rows may omit the clone size; those that give it use once, few, many or a size class.

j_call d_call clone_size v_call cdr3_nt cdr3_aa
TRBJ2-4 TRBD1 - TRBV30 TGTGCCTATCGGACAGGGGGGGACATTCAGTACTTC CAYRTGGDIQYF
TRBJ1-1 TRBD1 - TRBV6-2/TRBV6-3 TGTGCCAGCAGTCAACAGGGGGGCACTGAAGCTTTCTTT CASSQQGGTEAFF
TRBJ1-5 TRBD1 - TRBV6-5 TGTGCCAGCAGGGGAGGGACAGGCCAGCATTTT CASRGGTGQHF
TRBJ2-7 TRBD1 - TRBV7-6 TGTGCCAGCAGCCGAACGGACAGGGGTTACGAGCAGTACTTC CASSRTDRGYEQYF
TRBJ2-5 - - TRBV7-2 TGTGCCAGCAGCCCGCTCGACTCCGTCCTTAGTGAGACCCAGTACTTC CASSPLDSVLSETQYF
TRBJ2-7 TRBD2 - TRBV2 TGTGCCAGCAGTTCGGGGGGGTTGGCCTACGAGCAGTACTTC CASSSGGLAYEQYF
TRBJ1-1 - - TRBV27 TGTGCCAGCAGTTTATTCGGCAGGGCGAACACTGAAGCTTTCTTT CASSLFGRANTEAFF
TRBJ2-3 TRBD2 once TRBV4-1 TGCGCCAGCAGCCAAGAATGGCTAGCGGGAGCAGATACGCAGTATTTT CASSQEWLAGADTQYF
TRBJ2-7 - - TRBV6-2/TRBV6-3 TGTGCCAGCAGTTCCGGAGCAGTCTCTTCCTACGAGCAGTACTTC CASSSGAVSSYEQYF
TRBJ2-7 TRBD1 few TRBV3-1/TRBV3-2 TGTGCCAGCAGCCAGGGGTTAACCGGGACAGGGACCTACGAGCAGTACTTC CASSQGLTGTGTYEQYF
TRBJ2-7 - once TRBV7-9 TGTGCCAGCAGCTTAACACAGCCGGGAGAGCAGTACTTC CASSLTQPGEQYF
TRBJ1-2 - - TRBV9 TGTGCCAGCAGCGTGGGTCAGGCTTTGTTTGGCTACACCTTC CASSVGQALFGYTF
TRBJ2-5 TRBD2 - TRBV4-1 TGCGCCAGCAGCCGACTTGGACTAGCGGGGTCCCAAGAGACCCAGTACTTC CASSRLGLAGSQETQYF
TRBJ1-1 TRBD1 once TRBV28 TGTGCCAGCGAGACAGGGGTGTTGGCTTTCTTT CASETGVLAFF
TRBJ1-1 - - TRBV27 TGTGCCAGCAGTTTGTTCAGACCCCATTCAACAGGGTTGAACACTGAAGCTTTCTTT CASSLFRPHSTGLNTEAFF
TRBJ1-1 - - TRBV2 TGTGCCAGCAGTCTACCCTCGCCGGGCAGGGCTGAAGCTTTCTTT CASSLPSPGRAEAFF
TRBJ2-5 - - TRBV2 TGTGCCAGCAGTGTGGATAGAGCGGAGGGAGAGACCCAGTACTTC CASSVDRAEGETQYF
TRBJ2-5 - - TRBV6-1 TGTGCCAGCAGTGAAGCTTCCTACCACCAAGAGACCCAGTACTTC CASSEASYHQETQYF
TRBJ1-6 - - TRBV3-1/TRBV3-2 TGTGCCAGCAGCCAACAGGGCTCCTATAATTCACCCCTCCACTTT CASSQQGSYNSPLHF
TRBJ2-2 TRBD1 - TRBV9 TGTGCCAGCAGCGCTCTGACAGGGGGCTCCGGGGAGCTGTTTTTT CASSALTGGSGELFF
TRBJ1-2 - - TRBV7-2 TGTGCCAGCAGCTTACCAGGGGACTATGGCTACACCTTC CASSLPGDYGYTF
TRBJ2-1 TRBD2 - TRBV29-1 TGCAGCGTGAGGACTAGCGGGAGTCTGGGAGAGCAGTTCTTC CSVRTSGSLGEQFF
TRBJ2-7 - - TRBV7-8 TGTGCCAGCAGCTTAGCTGTCTCCGGGGTACGAGAGCAGTACTTC CASSLAVSGVREQYF
TRBJ1-2 - few TRBV21-1 TGTGCCAGCAGCAAAGGGGCGGGGGGCTACACCTTC CASSKGAGGYTF
TRBJ2-7 TRBD2 - TRBV2 TGTGCCAGCAGTGGCGGGAGGGACTACGAGCAGTACTTC CASSGGRDYEQYF